This TCR beta chain was documented in a study of CD8 T cells in ankylosing spondylitis (dated by TCRdb to between 2016 and 2019). In terms of the full investigation: The study profiled T cell receptor beta repertoires in healthy donors and ankylosing spondylitis patients to find disease-linked TCR variants. The whole study cohort included under 140 healthy donors and over 20 ankylosing spondylitis patients. Peripheral blood was sampled, and synovial fluid was additionally collected from ankylosing spondylitis patients.

The CDR3 covers 16 residues, taking in both the cysteine and the phenylalanine. The sequence is cut down to CDR3 DNA, 48 bases in frame from base 1. Here V drops 3 bases and J drops 6 bases, and the junction holds 3 bases not matched to any gene. Sequences SGHNT (CDR1) and YENEEA (CDR2) are obtained from the germline V gene. The instrument given in TCRdb is Illumina HiSeq 2500. Quantitative 5'-RACE with molecular barcodes was the method used to prepare the TCR beta libraries. The original pipeline was this. A new computational method based on a probabilistic model of VDJ rearrangement was used to identify disease-linked TCR variants. The public reads were reprocessed in TCRdb via fastp at Q25 and MiXCR, keeping in-frame beta chains. Here each entry gathers all rows of one CDR3 protein and keeps the most common genes and DNA. Here the V and J calls rest on TCRdb's processing, not on the authors' analysis. The table for this sample lists about 540,000 distinct CDR3 sequences; roughly 13% of them were counted only once. About 6.8% of the sample rests with the top ten.

Of note for this clonotype: The antigen it recognizes is unknown. No quality values exist for individual bases; no much larger clone is one base distant.

What the study reported, not specific to this receptor: Some TCR beta motif variants had previously been reported in synovial fluid and blood of reactive arthritis patients, which suggested common disease-initiation mechanisms. Significant enrichment of the disease-linked clones was reported in matched synovial fluid samples from ankylosing spondylitis patients. Blood from ankylosing spondylitis patients appeared to be characterized by a TCR beta motif made up of several highly homologous amino acid variants. A CD8+ phenotype was shown by the disease-linked clones, which were found at relatively low frequencies in peripheral blood.

The chain joins TRBV11-3 to TRBJ2-2; 14 junctional bases match TRBD2. The origin of this receptor is a male donor with ankylosing spondylitis. Source material: blood, either unsorted or a sorted T cell fraction (not recorded which). The nucleotide sequence is TGTGCCAGCAGCTTGGGACTAGCGGGAGCGCCCGGGGAGCTGTTTTTT. Its protein is CASSLGLAGAPGELFF.